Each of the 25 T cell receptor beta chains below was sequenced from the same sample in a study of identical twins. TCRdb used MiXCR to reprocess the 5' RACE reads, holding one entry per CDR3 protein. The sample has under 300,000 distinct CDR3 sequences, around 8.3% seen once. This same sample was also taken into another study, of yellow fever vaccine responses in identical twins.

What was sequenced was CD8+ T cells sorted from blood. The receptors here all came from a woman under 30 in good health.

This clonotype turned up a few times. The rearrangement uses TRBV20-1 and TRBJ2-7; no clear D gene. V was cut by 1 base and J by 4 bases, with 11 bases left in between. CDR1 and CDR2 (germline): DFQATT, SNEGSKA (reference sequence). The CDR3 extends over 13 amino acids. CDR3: CSARVTYGYEQYF. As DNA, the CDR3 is TGCAGTGCTAGAGTTACCTACGGTTACGAGCAGTACTTC.

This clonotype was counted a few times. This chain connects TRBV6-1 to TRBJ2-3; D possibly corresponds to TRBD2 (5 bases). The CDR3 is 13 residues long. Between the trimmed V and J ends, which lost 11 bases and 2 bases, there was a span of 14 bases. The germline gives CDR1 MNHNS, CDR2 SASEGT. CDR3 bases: TGTGCCGCCGGACTGAAAGACACAGATACGCAGTATTTT. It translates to CAAGLKDTDTQYF.

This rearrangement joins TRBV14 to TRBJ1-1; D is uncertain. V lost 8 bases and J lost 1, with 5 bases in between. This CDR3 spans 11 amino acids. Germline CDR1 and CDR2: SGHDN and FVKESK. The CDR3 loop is CASGKNTEAFF. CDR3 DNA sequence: TGTGCCAGCGGGAAGAACACTGAAGCTTTCTTT.

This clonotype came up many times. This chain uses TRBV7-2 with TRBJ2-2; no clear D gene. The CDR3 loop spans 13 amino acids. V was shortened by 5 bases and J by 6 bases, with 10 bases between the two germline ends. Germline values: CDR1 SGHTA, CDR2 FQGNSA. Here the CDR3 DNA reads TGTGCCAGCAGCCCCGTTGGCCCCGGGGAGCTGTTTTTT. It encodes CASSPVGPGELFF.

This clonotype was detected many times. CDR3 amino acids: CASSIAGVSDEQYF. The DNA for the CDR3 is TGTGCCAGTTCGATAGCGGGAGTTTCGGACGAGCAGTACTTC. The rearrangement joins TRBV19 to TRBJ2-7, with TRBD2 matching 9 bases. Unmatched junction bases numbered 10, after V lost 8 bases and J lost 5 bases. The CDR3 is 14 amino acids. Germline assignment: CDR1 LNHDA and CDR2 SQIVND (reference sequence). The complete variable domain, with remaining parts taken from reference TRBV19 and TRBJ2-7, reads DGGITQSPKYLFRKEGQNVTLSCEQNLNHDAMYWYRQDPGQGLRLIYYSQIVNDFQKGDIAEGYSVSREKKESFPLTVTSAQKNPTAFYLCASSIAGVSDEQYFGPGTRLTVT.

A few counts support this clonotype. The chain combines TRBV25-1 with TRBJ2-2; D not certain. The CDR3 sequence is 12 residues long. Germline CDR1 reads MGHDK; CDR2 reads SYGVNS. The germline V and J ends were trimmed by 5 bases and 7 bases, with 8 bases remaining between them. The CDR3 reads CASSPTNGELFF. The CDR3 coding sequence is TGTGCCAGCAGTCCGACAAACGGGGAGCTGTTTTTT. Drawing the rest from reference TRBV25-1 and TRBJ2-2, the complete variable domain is EADIYQTPRYLVIGTGKKITLECSQTMGHDKMYWYQQDPGMELHLIHYSYGVNSTEKGDLSSESTVSRIRTEHFPLTLESARPSHTSQYLCASSPTNGELFFGEGSRLTVL.

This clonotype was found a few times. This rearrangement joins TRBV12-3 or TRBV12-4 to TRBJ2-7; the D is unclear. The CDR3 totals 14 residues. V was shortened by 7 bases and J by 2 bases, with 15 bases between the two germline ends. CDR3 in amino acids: CASKGGETPYEQYF. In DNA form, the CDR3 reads TGTGCCAGCAAAGGTGGTGAAACACCCTACGAGCAGTACTTC.

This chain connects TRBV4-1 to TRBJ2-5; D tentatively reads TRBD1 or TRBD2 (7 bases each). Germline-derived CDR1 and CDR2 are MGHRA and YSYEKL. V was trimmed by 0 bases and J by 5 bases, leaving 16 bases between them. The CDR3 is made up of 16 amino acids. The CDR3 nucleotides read TGCGCCAGCAGCCAAGATCTTAACAGGGGAGGGGAGACCCAGTACTTC. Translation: CASSQDLNRGGETQYF.

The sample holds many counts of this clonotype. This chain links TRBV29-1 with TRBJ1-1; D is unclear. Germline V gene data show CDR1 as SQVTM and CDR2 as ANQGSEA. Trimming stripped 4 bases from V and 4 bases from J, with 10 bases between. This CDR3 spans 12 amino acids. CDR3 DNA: TGCAGCGTTGTCGGTTGGGGCACTGAAGCTTTCTTT. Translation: CSVVGWGTEAFF.

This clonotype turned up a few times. DNA of the CDR3: TGTGCCAGGCAGATCATCGTCACCTACGAGCAGTACTTC. Its protein product is CARQIIVTYEQYF. This chain joins TRBV6-6 and TRBJ2-7; the D is unclear. The germline V gene encodes CDR1 MNHNY and CDR2 SVGAGI (reference sequence). Trimming pared 9 bases from V and 2 bases from J, leaving 14 bases between. The CDR3 totals 13 residues.

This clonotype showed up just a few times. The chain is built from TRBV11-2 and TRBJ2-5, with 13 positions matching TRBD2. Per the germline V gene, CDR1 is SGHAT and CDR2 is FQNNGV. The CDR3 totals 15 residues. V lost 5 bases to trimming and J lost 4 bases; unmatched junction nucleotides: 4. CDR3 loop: CASSDTSGGAETQYF. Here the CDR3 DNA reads TGTGCCAGCAGCGATACTAGCGGGGGGGCAGAGACCCAGTACTTC.

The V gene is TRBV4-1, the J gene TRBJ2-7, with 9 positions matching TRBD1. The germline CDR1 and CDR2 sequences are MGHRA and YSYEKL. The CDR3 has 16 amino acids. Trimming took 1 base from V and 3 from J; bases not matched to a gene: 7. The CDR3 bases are TGCGCCAGCAGCCAAGTCGGGACAGGGTTGTACTACGAGCAGTACTTC. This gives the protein CASSQVGTGLYYEQYF.

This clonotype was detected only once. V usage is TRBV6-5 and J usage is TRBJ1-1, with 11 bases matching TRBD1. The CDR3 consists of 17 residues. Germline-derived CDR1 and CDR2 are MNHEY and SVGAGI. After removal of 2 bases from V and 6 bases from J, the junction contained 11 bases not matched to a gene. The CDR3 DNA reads TGTGCCAGCAGTTACGGGGTCGTAGGACAGGGGGCTGCTGAAGCTTTCTTT. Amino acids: CASSYGVVGQGAAEAFF.

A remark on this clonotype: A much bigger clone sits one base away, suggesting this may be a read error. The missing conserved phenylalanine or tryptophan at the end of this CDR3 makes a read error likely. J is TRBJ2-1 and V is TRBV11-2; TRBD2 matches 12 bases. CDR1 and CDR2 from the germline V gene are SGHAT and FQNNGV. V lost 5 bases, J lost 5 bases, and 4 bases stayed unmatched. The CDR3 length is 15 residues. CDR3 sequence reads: CASSPGLAGNNEQFI. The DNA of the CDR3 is TGTGCCAGCAGCCCAGGACTAGCGGGGAACAATGAGCAGTTCATC.

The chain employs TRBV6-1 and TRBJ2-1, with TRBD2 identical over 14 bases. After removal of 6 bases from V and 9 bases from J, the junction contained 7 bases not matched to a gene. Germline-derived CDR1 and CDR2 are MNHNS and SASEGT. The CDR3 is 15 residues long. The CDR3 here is CASSAGLAGGTEQFF. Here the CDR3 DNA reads TGTGCCAGCAGCGCTGGACTAGCGGGGGGCACTGAGCAGTTCTTC.

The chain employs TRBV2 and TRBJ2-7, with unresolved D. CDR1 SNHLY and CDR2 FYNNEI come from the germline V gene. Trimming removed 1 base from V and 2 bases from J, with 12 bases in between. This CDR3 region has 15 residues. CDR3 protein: CASSEGSTITYEQYF. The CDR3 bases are TGTGCCAGCAGTGAAGGCAGCACGATAACCTACGAGCAGTACTTC.

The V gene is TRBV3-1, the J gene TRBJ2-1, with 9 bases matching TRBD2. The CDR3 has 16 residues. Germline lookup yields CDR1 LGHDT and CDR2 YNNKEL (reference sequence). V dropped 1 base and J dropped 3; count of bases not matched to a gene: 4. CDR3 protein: CASSQGRLAVYNEQFF. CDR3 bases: TGTGCCAGCAGCCAAGGTCGACTAGCGGTCTACAATGAGCAGTTCTTC.

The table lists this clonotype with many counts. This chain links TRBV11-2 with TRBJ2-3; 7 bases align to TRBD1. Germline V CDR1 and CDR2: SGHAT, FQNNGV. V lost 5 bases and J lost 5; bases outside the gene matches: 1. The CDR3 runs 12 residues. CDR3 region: CASSAGGDTQYF. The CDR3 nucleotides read TGTGCCAGCAGCGCAGGGGGAGATACGCAGTATTTT.

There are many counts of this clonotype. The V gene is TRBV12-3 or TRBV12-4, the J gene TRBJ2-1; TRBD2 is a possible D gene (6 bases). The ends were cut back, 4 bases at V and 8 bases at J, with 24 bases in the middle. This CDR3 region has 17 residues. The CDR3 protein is CASSSSPGTVWLDEQFF. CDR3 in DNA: TGTGCCAGCAGTTCGTCCCCAGGGACTGTCTGGCTCGATGAGCAGTTCTTC.

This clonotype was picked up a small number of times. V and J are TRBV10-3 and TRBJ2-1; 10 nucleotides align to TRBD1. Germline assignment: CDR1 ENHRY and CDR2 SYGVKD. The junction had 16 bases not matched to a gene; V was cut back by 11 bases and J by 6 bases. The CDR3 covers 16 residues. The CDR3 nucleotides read TGTGCCCTCGAATCCGGGACAGGGGCATGGGGCAATGAGCAGTTCTTC. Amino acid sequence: CALESGTGAWGNEQFF.

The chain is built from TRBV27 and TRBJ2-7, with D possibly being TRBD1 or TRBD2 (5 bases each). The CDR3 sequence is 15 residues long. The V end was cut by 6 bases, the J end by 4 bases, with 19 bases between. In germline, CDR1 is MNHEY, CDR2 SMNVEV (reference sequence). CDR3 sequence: CASSPAGAPRYEQYF. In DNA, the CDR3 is TGTGCCAGCAGCCCCGCCGGGGCGCCCAGGTACGAGCAGTACTTC.

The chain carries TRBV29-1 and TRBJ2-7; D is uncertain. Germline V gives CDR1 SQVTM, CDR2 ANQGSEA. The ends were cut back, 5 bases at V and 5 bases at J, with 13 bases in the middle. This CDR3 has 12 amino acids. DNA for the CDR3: TGCAGCGTTTATGGCGATGGCGACGAGCAGTACTTC. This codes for CSVYGDGDEQYF.

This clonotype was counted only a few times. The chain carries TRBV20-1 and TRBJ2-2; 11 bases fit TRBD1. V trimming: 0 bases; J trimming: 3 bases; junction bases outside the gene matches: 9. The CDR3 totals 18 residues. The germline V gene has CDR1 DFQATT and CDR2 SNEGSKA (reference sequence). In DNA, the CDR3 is TGCAGTGCTAGAGAACAGGGTGGGACAGGGGGTTACACCGGGGAGCTGTTTTTT. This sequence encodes CSAREQGGTGGYTGELFF.

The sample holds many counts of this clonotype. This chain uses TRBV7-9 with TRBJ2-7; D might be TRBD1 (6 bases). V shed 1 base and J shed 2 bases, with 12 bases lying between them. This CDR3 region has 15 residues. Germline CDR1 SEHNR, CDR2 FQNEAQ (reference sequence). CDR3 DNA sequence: TGTGCCAGCAGCTTAGATCGTCCAGGGGCCTACGAGCAGTACTTC. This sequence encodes CASSLDRPGAYEQYF.

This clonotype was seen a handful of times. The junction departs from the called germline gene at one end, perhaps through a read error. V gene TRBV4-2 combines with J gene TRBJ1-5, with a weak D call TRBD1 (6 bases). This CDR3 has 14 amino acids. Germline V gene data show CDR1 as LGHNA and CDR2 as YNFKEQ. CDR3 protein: CASSPGQINQTQHF. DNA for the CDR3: TGTGCCAGCAGCCCTGGACAGATTAATCAGACCCAGCATTTT.